The clone carrying this T cell receptor beta chain was detected only a few times. Its antigen is not known. The use of a sample-barcoded 5' primer and a J-beta primer mix characterized a second PCR of 7 to 11 cycles. Every cDNA molecule carried a tag from a template-switch adaptor bearing 12 random nucleotides. Via MiXCR, TCRdb re-called the 5' RACE reads, giving one row per CDR3 protein. The sample includes about 810,000 distinct CDR3 sequences, 35% to 40% of them seen just once. The data originate from a study of blood T cells in healthy people across ages. Study-wide results and caveats: Naive T cell percentage showed a strong correlation with the diversity of TCR beta.

Deletions cut 3 bases from V and 1 base from J, with 12 bases between. The CDR3 sequence is 14 residues long. The V gene's germline CDR1 is DFQATT and CDR2 SNEGSKA (reference sequence). The TCR was taken from a man between 18 and 35 years old in good health. The sample was blood. The chain couples TRBV20-1 to TRBJ1-1; D unclear. This CDR3 reads CSARKGRTNTEAFF. The CDR3 DNA reads as TGCAGTGCTAGGAAGGGAAGGACGAACACTGAAGCTTTCTTT.